This T cell receptor beta chain is drawn from a study of spatial heterogeneity in lung cancer. MiXCR was run by TCRdb on the 5' RACE reads, yielding one entry per CDR3 protein. The sample has 12,000 to 15,000 distinct CDR3 sequences, 7.9% seen once; the top ten hold about 33%. Time point given: sample taken at primary tumor resection. Whole RNA came from tumor, nontumor lung or frozen PBMC and was sequenced without being sorted. This clonotype originated in a female donor with early-stage non-small cell lung cancer. This specimen consisted of PBMCs, obtained at surgery.

The CDR3 bases are TGCGCCAGCAGCCGACTAGCGGGAGAGACCCAGTACTTC. The encoded protein is CASSRLAGETQYF. The chain joins TRBV4-1 to TRBJ2-5; TRBD2 agrees at 10 bases. Germline-derived CDR1 and CDR2 are MGHRA and YSYEKL. CDR3 size: 13 residues. V shed 4 bases, J shed 4 bases, and the junction held 0 bases outside the gene matches.